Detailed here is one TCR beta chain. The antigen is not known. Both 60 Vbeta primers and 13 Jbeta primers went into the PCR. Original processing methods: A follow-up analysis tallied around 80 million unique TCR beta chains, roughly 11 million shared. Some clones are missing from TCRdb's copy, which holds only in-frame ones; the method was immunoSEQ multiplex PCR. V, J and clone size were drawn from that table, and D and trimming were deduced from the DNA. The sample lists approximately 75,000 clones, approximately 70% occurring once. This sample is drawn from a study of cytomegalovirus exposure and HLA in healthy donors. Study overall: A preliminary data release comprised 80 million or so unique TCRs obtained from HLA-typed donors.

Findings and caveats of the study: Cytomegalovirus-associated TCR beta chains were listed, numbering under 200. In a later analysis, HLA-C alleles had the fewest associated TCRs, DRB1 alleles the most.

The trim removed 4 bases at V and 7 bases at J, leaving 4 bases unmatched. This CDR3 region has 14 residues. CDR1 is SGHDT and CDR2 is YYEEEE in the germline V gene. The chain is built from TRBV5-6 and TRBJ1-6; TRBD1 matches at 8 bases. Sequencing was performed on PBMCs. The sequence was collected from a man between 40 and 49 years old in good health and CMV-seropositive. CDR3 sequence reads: CASSATGVNSPLHF. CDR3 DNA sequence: TGTGCCAGCAGCGCGACAGGGGTCAATTCACCCCTCCACTTT.